The 11 T cell receptor beta chains below were found in one sample sequenced in a study of T cells in Graves' hyperthyroidism and ophthalmopathy. Template material for amplifying TCR beta CDR3 regions consisted of RNA transcripts. First-round RT-PCR of the TCR CDR3 relied on the HTBI primer set. MiXCR, applied by TCRdb to the multiplex PCR reads, yields one record per CDR3 protein. The repertoire holds about 420,000 distinct CDR3 sequences, with less than 20% as singletons. Sequenced input: blood. The receptor source for this set is a woman between 18 and 30 years old with Graves' hyperthyroidism.

This clonotype showed up many times. The chain carries TRBV3-1 and TRBJ2-1, with TRBD2 identical over 8 bases. Germline V lookup: CDR1 LGHDT, CDR2 YNNKEL (reference sequence). This CDR3 contains 14 residues. V shed 6 bases, J shed 4 bases, and the junction held 5 bases outside the gene matches. The CDR3 is CASRFREGYNEQFF. For the CDR3, the DNA is TGTGCCAGCAGATTCCGGGAGGGGTACAATGAGCAGTTCTTC.

This clonotype was observed at least ten times. J is TRBJ2-5 and V is TRBV12-3 or TRBV12-4; D is possibly TRBD2 (6 bases). The CDR3 has 14 residues. Trimming removed 6 bases from V and 1 base from J, with 12 bases in between. The CDR3 here is CASSPGLPQETQYF. Here the CDR3 DNA reads TGTGCCAGCAGCCCGGGACTGCCCCAAGAGACCCAGTACTTC.

The genes are TRBV13 and TRBJ2-3; TRBD2 matches at 11 bases. V lost 4 bases and J lost 0; bases outside the gene matches: 12. CDR3 size: 19 residues. Per the germline V gene, CDR1 is PRHDT and CDR2 is FYEKMQ (reference sequence). The CDR3 loop reads CASSWGLAEGRGSTDTQYF. The CDR3 DNA sequence: TGTGCCAGCAGCTGGGGACTAGCGGAGGGGAGGGGCAGCACAGATACGCAGTATTTT.

The V gene is TRBV5-1, the J gene TRBJ1-1; 7 positions agree with TRBD1. V shed 7 bases, J shed 8 bases, and the junction held 17 bases outside the gene matches. The CDR3 length is 15 residues. Germline V CDR1 and CDR2: SGHRS, YFSETQ. CDR3 DNA: TGCGCCAGCGGCCGACTTGGGACAGCCCAAGGAGAAGCTTTCTTT. As protein: CASGRLGTAQGEAFF.

The table lists this clonotype with many counts. The rearrangement joins TRBV12-3 or TRBV12-4 to TRBJ1-2, with 8 bases matching TRBD1. The V and J ends lost 6 bases and 1 base, in that order; junction bases with no gene match: 16. The CDR3 has 18 amino acids. The CDR3 reads CASRSLRGQGKINYGYTF. CDR3 nucleotides: TGTGCCAGCAGGTCCCTCCGAGGACAGGGAAAGATTAACTATGGCTACACCTTC.

V gene TRBV7-8 combines with J gene TRBJ2-5; D possibly matches TRBD1 or TRBD2 (6 bases each). The CDR3 runs 16 residues. V was shortened by 5 bases and J by 2 bases, with 18 bases between the two germline ends. Germline V gives CDR1 SGHVS, CDR2 FQNEAQ. DNA for the CDR3: TGTGCCAGCAGCCCAGGGACCGGGGGCCTACAAGAGACCCAGTACTTC. Translated, it gives CASSPGTGGLQETQYF.

The CDR3 sequence is CASSHLKTGEGYTF. The CDR3 bases are TGCGCCAGCAGCCACCTTAAGACAGGGGAAGGCTACACCTTC. This rearrangement joins TRBV4-1 to TRBJ1-2; 8 nucleotides align to TRBD1. Germline assignment: CDR1 MGHRA and CDR2 YSYEKL. The CDR3 is 14 residues long. The V gene end was trimmed by 3 bases and the J gene end by 8 bases; junction bases not matched to a gene: 8.

In its sample, this clonotype was seen many times. The chain recombines TRBV15 with TRBJ1-5, with no clear D. The germline V gene has CDR1 LNHNV and CDR2 YYDKDF (reference sequence). This CDR3 region has 14 residues. Trimming took 1 base from V and 7 from J, leaving 11 bases between them. CDR3 sequence reads: CATSRVGSRQPQHF. In DNA, the CDR3 is TGTGCCACCAGCAGAGTGGGGTCCAGGCAGCCCCAGCATTTT.

V is TRBV5-1 and J is TRBJ2-5; D ambiguous. V gave up 0 bases and J gave up 2 bases, with 11 bases separating them. The length of the CDR3 is 15 residues. CDR1 is SGHRS and CDR2 is YFSETQ in the germline V gene. CDR3 protein: CASSLVSRRQETQYF. CDR3 DNA: TGCGCCAGCAGCTTGGTCTCTCGAAGGCAAGAGACCCAGTACTTC.

Ten or more counts support this clonotype. The chain employs TRBV20-1 and TRBJ2-7; perhaps TRBD2 as D (6 bases). V was shortened by 1 base and J by 0 bases, with 13 bases between the two germline ends. The CDR3 runs 15 residues. The germline V gene encodes CDR1 DFQATT and CDR2 SNEGSKA (reference sequence). The CDR3 DNA is TGCAGTGCTAGAGTTGGGCTAGCGAGCTCCTACGAGCAGTACTTC. It specifies CSARVGLASSYEQYF.

This clonotype was seen many times. The V gene is TRBV20-1, the J gene TRBJ2-7; 8 bases map to TRBD2. The CDR3 consists of 14 residues. The V and J ends lost 3 bases and 6 bases, in that order; junction bases with no gene match: 10. CDR1 is DFQATT and CDR2 is SNEGSKA in the germline V gene (reference sequence). CDR3 nucleotide sequence: TGCAGTGCTAGGGGCCCAGCGGGAGTGGGCGAGCAGTACTTC. Translation: CSARGPAGVGEQYF.